This T cell receptor beta chain was sequenced in a study of shared clonotypes between healthy human individuals. At the level of the study: Per donor, three plates held CD4 naive cells, three held CD4 memory, two held CD8 naive and one held CD8 memory.

This clone has a single count. Data came from immunoSEQ multiplex PCR; TCRdb stores just in-frame clones and leaves some out. The sample shows about 710,000 clones, just under 75% of them seen only once. The healthy adult donors were HIV-negative and reported no recent acute infections or vaccinations. This CDR3 has 16 amino acids. Germline assignment: CDR1 SQVTM and CDR2 ANQGSEA. V lost 4 bases and J lost 0; bases outside the gene matches: 8. This clonotype was sampled from a woman in her thirties in good health. Sequenced: memory CD4+ T cells sorted from blood. The subset here: CD45RA-negative fraction. The J gene is TRBJ2-7, the V gene TRBV29-1; 11 bases fit TRBD1. CDR3 sequence (DNA): TGCAGCGTTGGAGGACAGGGGGCACTGAGCTCCTACGAGCAGTACTTC. It is translated as CSVGGQGALSSYEQYF.